These 15 T cell receptor beta chains were all obtained from the same sample, sequenced in a study of blood T cell repertoires in COVID-19. Measured with immunoSEQ multiplex PCR; TCRdb has only the in-frame clones, and not every one. Among over 70,000 clones, roughly 85% were seen once, and the ten largest hold just over 5%. Sequencing used peripheral blood. The receptors were sampled from a man at least 80 years old with acute or convalescent COVID-19.

The V call is TRBV6-2 or TRBV6-3, the J call TRBJ1-6, with D possibly matching TRBD1 (6 bases). The CDR3 runs to 17 residues. The germline CDR1 and CDR2 sequences are MNHEY and SVGEGT. V was clipped by 4 bases and J by 9 bases, with 22 bases between them. The CDR3 bases are TGTGCCAGCAGTTTCCAAAAGAATACTCCACAGGGTTCACCCCTCCACTTT. Residues: CASSFQKNTPQGSPLHF.

V gene TRBV28 combines with J gene TRBJ1-1; perhaps TRBD1 as D (5 bases). V gave up 6 bases and J gave up 7 bases, with 15 bases separating them. The CDR3 consists of 13 residues. Germline-derived CDR1 and CDR2 are MDHEN and SYDVKM. The CDR3 DNA reads TGTGCCAGCAGGCCTCTCCGGGACTTTGAAGCTTTCTTT. It codes for CASRPLRDFEAFF.

The chain joins TRBV10-3 to TRBJ2-1; possibly TRBD2 for D (5 bases). This CDR3 is built from 16 residues. Per the germline V gene, CDR1 is ENHRY and CDR2 is SYGVKD. V was cut by 0 bases and J by 6 bases, with 15 bases left in between. The CDR3: CAISESGGTTPNEQFF. CDR3 nucleotide sequence: TGTGCCATCAGTGAGTCTGGAGGTACCACCCCCAATGAGCAGTTCTTC.

V gene TRBV5-1 combines with J gene TRBJ2-3; TRBD2 aligns across 8 bases. Germline V gene sequence: CDR1 SGHRS, CDR2 YFSETQ. The CDR3 length is 16 residues. V lost 4 bases and J lost 2; bases outside the gene matches: 9. The CDR3 bases are TGCGCCAGCAGCCGCGGGGGGCTGGTCAACACAGATACGCAGTATTTT. The encoded protein is CASSRGGLVNTDTQYF.

This clone appeared once. CDR3: CASKQGADQPQHF. The DNA for the CDR3 is TGTGCCAGCAAACAGGGGGCTGATCAGCCCCAGCATTTT. V usage is TRBV2 and J usage is TRBJ1-5; 9 bases agree with TRBD1. CDR3 size: 13 residues. With V trimmed by 7 bases and J by 5 bases, 3 bases remained unmatched. Germline CDR1 and CDR2: SNHLY and FYNNEI. Based on the CDR3 plus reference TRBV2 and TRBJ1-5, the full variable domain is EPEVTQTPSHQVTQMGQEVILRCVPISNHLYFYWYRQILGQKVEFLVSFYNNEISEKSEIFDDQFSVERPDGSNFTLKIRSTKLEDSAMYFCASKQGADQPQHFGDGTRLSIL.

The chain uses TRBV5-4 and TRBJ2-7; no reliable D call. The CDR3 loop spans 15 amino acids. Germline-derived CDR1 and CDR2 are SGHNT and YYREEE (reference sequence). Trimming removed 0 bases at V and 0 bases at J, with 10 bases between. DNA for the CDR3: TGTGCCAGCAGCTTGGCATGGGCTGGCTCCTACGAGCAGTACTTC. Its translation is CASSLAWAGSYEQYF.

The chain carries TRBV29-1 and TRBJ1-1; 7 positions match TRBD1. The ends lost 7 bases at V and 3 bases at J; junction bases unmatched: 8. The CDR3 contains 13 residues. The V gene's germline CDR1 is SQVTM and CDR2 ANQGSEA. The CDR3 nucleotides read TGCAGCGGGAGTGGACAGGTAGACACTGAAGCTTTCTTT. This sequence encodes CSGSGQVDTEAFF.

This chain connects TRBV5-6 to TRBJ2-7; 8 nucleotides match TRBD1. CDR1 and CDR2 from the germline V gene are SGHDT and YYEEEE. The CDR3 spans 16 residues. V dropped 0 bases and J dropped 3; count of bases not matched to a gene: 8. CDR3 DNA sequence: TGTGCCAGCAGCTTGGGACAAGGACAGGGCTACTACGAGCAGTACTTC. Its protein product is CASSLGQGQGYYEQYF.

With respect to this clone: One end of the junction does not line up with germline, which may come from a read error. The chain couples TRBV5-1 to TRBJ1-1; 10 nucleotides align to TRBD1. CDR3 length equals 14 residues. The V gene's germline CDR1 is SGHRS and CDR2 YFSETQ. The CDR3 DNA is TGCGCCAGCAGTTTGGGGACAGGGGTCACTGAAGCTTTCTTT. Its translation is CASSLGTGVTEAFF.

The V gene is TRBV7-2, the J gene TRBJ2-5; 8 bases agree with TRBD2. This CDR3 spans 17 amino acids. The trim removed 3 bases at V and 2 bases at J, leaving 11 bases unmatched. CDR1 SGHTA and CDR2 FQGNSA come from the germline V gene. The CDR3 coding sequence is TGTGCCAGCAGCTTTAGGCTCGGTGAGCGGGGGCAAGAGACCCAGTACTTC. Protein sequence: CASSFRLGERGQETQYF.

V usage is TRBV7-8 and J usage is TRBJ1-6; 9 bases are shared with TRBD1. The CDR3 consists of 14 residues. The V and J ends lost 5 bases and 14 bases, in that order; junction bases with no gene match: 10. From germline, CDR1 is SGHVS and CDR2 FQNEAQ. The CDR3 loop is CASSPDRGTQTLHF. The DNA of the CDR3 is TGTGCCAGCAGCCCAGACAGGGGGACGCAAACCCTCCACTTT. Based on the CDR3 plus reference TRBV7-8 and TRBJ1-6, the full variable domain is GAGVSQSPRYKVAKRGQDVALRCDPISGHVSLFWYQQALGQGPEFLTYFQNEAQLDKSGLPSDRFFAERPEGSVSTLKIQRTQQEDSAVYLCASSPDRGTQTLHFGNGTRLTVT.

This chain uses TRBV28 with TRBJ1-2; 8 nucleotides match TRBD1. V shed 8 bases and J 2 bases; nucleotides not matched to a gene: 16. There are 17 residues in the CDR3. The germline CDR1 and CDR2 sequences are MDHEN and SYDVKM. DNA for the CDR3: TGTGCCAGCGGGACTTCCGGGACAGGACATAGGAACTATGGCTACACCTTC. It encodes CASGTSGTGHRNYGYTF.

V is TRBV27 and J is TRBJ2-7, with a tentative D call TRBD2 (7 bases). The CDR3 runs 16 residues. CDR1 is MNHEY and CDR2 is SMNVEV in the germline V gene (reference sequence). V was pared by 2 bases and J by 0 bases, with 14 bases between. CDR3 protein: CASSLGGAPHSYEQYF. The CDR3 DNA follows: TGTGCCAGCAGTTTAGGGGGGGCTCCGCACTCCTACGAGCAGTACTTC.

This clone showed up just a few times. The rearrangement links TRBV28 to TRBJ1-1; TRBD1 matches 7 bases. Trimming at V came to 2 bases and at J to 5 bases, leaving 2 bases not matched to a gene. From germline, CDR1 is MDHEN and CDR2 SYDVKM. This CDR3 is 13 amino acids long. The CDR3: CASSLNRGTEAFF. CDR3 sequence (DNA): TGTGCCAGCAGTTTAAACAGGGGTACTGAAGCTTTCTTT.

The chain is built from TRBV28 and TRBJ2-7; possible D gene TRBD1, 6 bases. The CDR3 length is 16 residues. V was cut by 2 bases and J by 4 bases, with 18 bases left in between. CDR1 MDHEN and CDR2 SYDVKM come from the germline V gene. CDR3 in amino acids: CASSLRVAGEIYEQYF. In DNA form, the CDR3 reads TGTGCCAGCAGTTTAAGGGTTGCAGGGGAGATATACGAGCAGTACTTC.